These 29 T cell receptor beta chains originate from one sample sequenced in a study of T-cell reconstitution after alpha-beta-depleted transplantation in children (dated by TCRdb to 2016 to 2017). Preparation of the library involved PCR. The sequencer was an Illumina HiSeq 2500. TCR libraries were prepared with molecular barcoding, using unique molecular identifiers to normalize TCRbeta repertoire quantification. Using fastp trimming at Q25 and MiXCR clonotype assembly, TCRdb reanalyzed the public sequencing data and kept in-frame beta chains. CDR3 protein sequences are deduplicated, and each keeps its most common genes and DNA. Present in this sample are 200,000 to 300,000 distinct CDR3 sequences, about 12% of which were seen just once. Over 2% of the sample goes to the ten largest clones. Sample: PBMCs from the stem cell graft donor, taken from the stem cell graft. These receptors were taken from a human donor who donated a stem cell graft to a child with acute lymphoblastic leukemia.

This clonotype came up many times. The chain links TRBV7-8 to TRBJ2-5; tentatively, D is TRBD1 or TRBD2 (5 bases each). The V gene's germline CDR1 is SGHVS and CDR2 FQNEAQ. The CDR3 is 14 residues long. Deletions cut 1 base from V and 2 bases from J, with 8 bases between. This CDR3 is CASSLGGVQETQYF. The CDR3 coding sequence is TGTGCCAGCAGCTTAGGAGGGGTGCAAGAGACCCAGTACTTC.

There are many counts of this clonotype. The CDR3 loop is CASSQGGGWDNEQFF. The CDR3 bases are TGTGCCAGCAGCCAAGGCGGGGGGTGGGACAATGAGCAGTTCTTC. The V gene is TRBV3-1, the J gene TRBJ2-1, with TRBD2 matching over 8 bases. J gave up 5 bases and V 1 base, and 4 bases lay outside the gene matches. The CDR3 totals 15 residues. Germline V gene data show CDR1 as LGHDT and CDR2 as YNNKEL (reference sequence).

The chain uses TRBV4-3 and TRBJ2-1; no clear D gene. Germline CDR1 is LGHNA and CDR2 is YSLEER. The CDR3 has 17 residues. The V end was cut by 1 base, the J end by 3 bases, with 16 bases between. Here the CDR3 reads CASSQALSASNYNEQFF. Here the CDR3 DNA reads TGCGCCAGCAGCCAAGCGCTCTCAGCTTCTAACTACAATGAGCAGTTCTTC.

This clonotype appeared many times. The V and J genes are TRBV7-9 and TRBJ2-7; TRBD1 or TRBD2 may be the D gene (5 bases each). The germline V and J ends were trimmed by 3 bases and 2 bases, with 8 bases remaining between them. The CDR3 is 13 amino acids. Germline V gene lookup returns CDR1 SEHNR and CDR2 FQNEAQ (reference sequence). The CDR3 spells CASSFGTPYEQYF. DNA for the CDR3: TGTGCCAGCAGCTTCGGGACCCCCTACGAGCAGTACTTC.

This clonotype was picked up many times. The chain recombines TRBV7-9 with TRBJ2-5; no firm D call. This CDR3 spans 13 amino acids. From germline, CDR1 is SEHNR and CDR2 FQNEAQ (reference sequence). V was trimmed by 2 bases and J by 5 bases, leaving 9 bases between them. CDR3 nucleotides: TGTGCCAGCAGCTTAAAATATAAGGAGACCCAGTACTTC. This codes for CASSLKYKETQYF.

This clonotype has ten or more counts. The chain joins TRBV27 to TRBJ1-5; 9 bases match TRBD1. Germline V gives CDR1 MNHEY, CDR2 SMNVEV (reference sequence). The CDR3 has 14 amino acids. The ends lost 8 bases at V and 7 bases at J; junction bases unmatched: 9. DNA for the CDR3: TGTGCCAGCGGGCCCAGACAGGGGGGCCAGCCCCAGCATTTT. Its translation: CASGPRQGGQPQHF.

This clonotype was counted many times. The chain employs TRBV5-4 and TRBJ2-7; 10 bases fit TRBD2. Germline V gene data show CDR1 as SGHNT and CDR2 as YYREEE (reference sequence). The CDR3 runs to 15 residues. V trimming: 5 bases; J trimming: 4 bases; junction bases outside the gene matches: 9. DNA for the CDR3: TGTGCCAGCAGGGGGGGACTAGCGCATATGTACGAGCAGTACTTC. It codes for CASRGGLAHMYEQYF.

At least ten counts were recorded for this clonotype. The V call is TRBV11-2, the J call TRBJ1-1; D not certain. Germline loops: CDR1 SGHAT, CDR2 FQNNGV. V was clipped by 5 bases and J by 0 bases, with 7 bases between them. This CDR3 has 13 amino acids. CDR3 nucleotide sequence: TGTGCCAGCAGCGGAACAATGAACACTGAAGCTTTCTTT. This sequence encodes CASSGTMNTEAFF.

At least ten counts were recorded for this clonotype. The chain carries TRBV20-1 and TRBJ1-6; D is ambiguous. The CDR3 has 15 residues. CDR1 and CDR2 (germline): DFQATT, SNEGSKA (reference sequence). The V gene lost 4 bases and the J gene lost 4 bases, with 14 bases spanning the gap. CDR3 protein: CSANTQNPYNSPLHF. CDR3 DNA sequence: TGCAGTGCTAATACGCAGAATCCTTATAATTCACCCCTCCACTTT.

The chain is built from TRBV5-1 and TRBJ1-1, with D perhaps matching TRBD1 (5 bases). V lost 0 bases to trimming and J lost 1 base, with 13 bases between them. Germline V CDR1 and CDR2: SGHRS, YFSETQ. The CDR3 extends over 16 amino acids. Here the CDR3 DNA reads TGCGCCAGCAGCTTGGCAGGGTCGAAGTGGAACACTGAAGCTTTCTTT. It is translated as CASSLAGSKWNTEAFF.

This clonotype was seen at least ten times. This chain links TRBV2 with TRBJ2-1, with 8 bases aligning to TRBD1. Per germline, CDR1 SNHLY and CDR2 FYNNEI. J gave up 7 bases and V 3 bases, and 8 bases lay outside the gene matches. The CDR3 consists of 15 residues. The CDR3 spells CASSDPSGGLNEQFF. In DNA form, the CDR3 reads TGTGCCAGCAGTGATCCGTCAGGGGGCTTGAATGAGCAGTTCTTC.

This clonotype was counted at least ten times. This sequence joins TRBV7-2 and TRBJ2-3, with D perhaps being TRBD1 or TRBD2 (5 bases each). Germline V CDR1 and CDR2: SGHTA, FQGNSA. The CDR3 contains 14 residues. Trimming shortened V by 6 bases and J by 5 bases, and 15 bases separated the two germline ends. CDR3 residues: CASRHRSGRDTQYF. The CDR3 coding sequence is TGTGCCAGCAGGCATCGTTCGGGGCGAGATACGCAGTATTTT.

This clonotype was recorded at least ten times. CDR3 amino acids: CASSQGLGAYFHEQYF. The CDR3, as DNA: TGTGCCAGCAGCCAAGGCCTCGGGGCCTACTTTCACGAGCAGTACTTC. The chain uses TRBV14 and TRBJ2-7; D might be TRBD1 or TRBD2, each matching 5 bases. The CDR3 sequence is 16 residues long. V lost 1 base and J lost 5, with 18 bases in between. Looked up from germline, CDR1 is SGHDN and CDR2 is FVKESK.

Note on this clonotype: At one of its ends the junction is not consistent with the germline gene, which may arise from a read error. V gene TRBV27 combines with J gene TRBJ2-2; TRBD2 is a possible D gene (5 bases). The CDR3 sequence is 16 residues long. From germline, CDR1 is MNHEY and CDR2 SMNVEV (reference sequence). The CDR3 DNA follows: TGTGCCAGCAGTTTATCGTGGCGATTCAACACCGGGGAGCTGTTTTTC. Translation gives CASSLSWRFNTGELFF.

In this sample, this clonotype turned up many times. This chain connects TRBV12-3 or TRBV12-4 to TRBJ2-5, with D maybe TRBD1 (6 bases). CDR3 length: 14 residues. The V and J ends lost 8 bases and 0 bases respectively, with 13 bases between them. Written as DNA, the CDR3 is TGTGCCAGCGGTACAGGACAGTACCAAGAGACCCAGTACTTC. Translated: CASGTGQYQETQYF.

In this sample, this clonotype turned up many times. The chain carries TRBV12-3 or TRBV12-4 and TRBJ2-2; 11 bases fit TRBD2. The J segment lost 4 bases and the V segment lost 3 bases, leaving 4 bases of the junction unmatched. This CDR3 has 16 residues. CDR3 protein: CASSFILAGGTGELFF. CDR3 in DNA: TGTGCCAGCAGTTTCATTCTAGCGGGGGGCACCGGGGAGCTGTTTTTT.

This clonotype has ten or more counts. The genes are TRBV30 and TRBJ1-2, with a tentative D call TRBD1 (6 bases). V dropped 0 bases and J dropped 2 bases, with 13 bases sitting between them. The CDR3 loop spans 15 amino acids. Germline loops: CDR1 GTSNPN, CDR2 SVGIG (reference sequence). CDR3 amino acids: CAWSVLNRANYGYTF. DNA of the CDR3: TGTGCCTGGAGTGTACTTAACAGGGCCAACTATGGCTACACCTTC. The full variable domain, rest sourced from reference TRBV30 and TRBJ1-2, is SQTIHQWPATLVQPVGSPLSLECTVEGTSNPNLYWYRQAAGRGLQLLFYSVGIGQISSEVPQNLSASRPQDRQFILSSKKLLLSDSGFYLCAWSVLNRANYGYTFGSGTRLTVV.

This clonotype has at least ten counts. The chain's CDR3 is CSATEGQPNTEAFF. Written as DNA, the CDR3 is TGCAGTGCCACCGAGGGACAGCCGAACACTGAAGCTTTCTTT. The chain joins TRBV20-1 to TRBJ1-1; 7 bases map to TRBD1. V trimming: 6 bases; J trimming: 1 base; junction bases outside the gene matches: 8. CDR1 and CDR2 from the germline V gene are DFQATT and SNEGSKA (reference sequence). CDR3 length: 14 residues.

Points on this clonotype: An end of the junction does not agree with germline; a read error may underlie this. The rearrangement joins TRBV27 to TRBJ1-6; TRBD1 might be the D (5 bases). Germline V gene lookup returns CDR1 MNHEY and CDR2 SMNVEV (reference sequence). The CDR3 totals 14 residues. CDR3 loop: CASSFRVSNSALDF. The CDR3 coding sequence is TGTGCCAGCAGTTTCAGGGTATCGAATTCGGCCCTCGACTTT.

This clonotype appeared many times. The CDR3 DNA reads TGTGCCAGCAGTCCCCGTCGTACTGAAGCTTTCTTT. Amino acids: CASSPRRTEAFF. The J gene is TRBJ1-1, the V gene TRBV14; D is undetermined. Germline-derived CDR1 and CDR2 are SGHDN and FVKESK. Deletions cut 6 bases from V and 5 bases from J, with 10 bases between. The CDR3 sequence is 12 residues long.

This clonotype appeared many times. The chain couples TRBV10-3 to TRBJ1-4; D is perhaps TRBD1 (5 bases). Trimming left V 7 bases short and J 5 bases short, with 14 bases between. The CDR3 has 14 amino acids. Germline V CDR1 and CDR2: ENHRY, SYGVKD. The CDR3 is CAITPGPPNEKLFF. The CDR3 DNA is TGTGCCATCACCCCGGGACCGCCGAATGAAAAACTGTTTTTT.

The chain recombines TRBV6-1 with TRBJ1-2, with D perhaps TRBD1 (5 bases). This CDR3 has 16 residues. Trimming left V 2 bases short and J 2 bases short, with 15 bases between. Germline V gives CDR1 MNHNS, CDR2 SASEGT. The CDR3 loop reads CASSEILGGGNYGYTF. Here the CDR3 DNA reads TGTGCCAGCAGTGAAATTCTTGGGGGAGGGAACTATGGCTACACCTTC.

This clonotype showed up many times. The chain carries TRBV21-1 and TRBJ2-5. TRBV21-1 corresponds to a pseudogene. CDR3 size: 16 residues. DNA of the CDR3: TGTGCCAGCAGCAAAGCTAGGCGGATCCCCCAAGAGACCCAGTACTTC. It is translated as CASSKARRIPQETQYF.

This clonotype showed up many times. This CDR3 reads CASSLGSVADTQYF. In nucleotides, the CDR3 is TGTGCCAGCAGCTTAGGGTCCGTAGCAGATACGCAGTATTTT. This sequence joins TRBV11-3 and TRBJ2-3, with D unclear. The V and J ends lost 1 base and 4 bases respectively, with 9 bases between them. CDR3 length: 14 amino acids. Germline CDR1 reads SGHNT; CDR2 reads YENEEA.

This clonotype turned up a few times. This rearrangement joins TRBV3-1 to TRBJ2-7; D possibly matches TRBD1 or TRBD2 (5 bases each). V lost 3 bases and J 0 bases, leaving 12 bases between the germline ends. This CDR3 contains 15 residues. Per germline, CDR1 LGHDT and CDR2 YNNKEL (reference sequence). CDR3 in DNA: TGTGCCAGCAGCCATCCGGGACGGAGCTCCTACGAGCAGTACTTC. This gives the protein CASSHPGRSSYEQYF.

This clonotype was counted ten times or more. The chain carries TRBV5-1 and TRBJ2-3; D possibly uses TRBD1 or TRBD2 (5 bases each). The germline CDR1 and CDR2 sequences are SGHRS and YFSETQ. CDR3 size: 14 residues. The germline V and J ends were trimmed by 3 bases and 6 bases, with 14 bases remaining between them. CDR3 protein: CASSSGWGLDTQYF. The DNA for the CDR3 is TGCGCCAGCAGCTCGGGGTGGGGCCTGGATACGCAGTATTTT.

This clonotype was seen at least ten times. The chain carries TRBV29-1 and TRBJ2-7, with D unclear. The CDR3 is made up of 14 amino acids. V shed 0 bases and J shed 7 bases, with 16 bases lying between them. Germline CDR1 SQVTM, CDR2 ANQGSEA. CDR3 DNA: TGCAGCGTTGAAGATCGCACTCCGGTCGGAGAGCAGTACTTC. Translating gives CSVEDRTPVGEQYF.

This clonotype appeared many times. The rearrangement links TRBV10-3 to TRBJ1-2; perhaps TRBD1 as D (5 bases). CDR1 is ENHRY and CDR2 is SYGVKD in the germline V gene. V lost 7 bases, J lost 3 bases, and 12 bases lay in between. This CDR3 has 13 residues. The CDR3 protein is CAITAGYDYGYTF. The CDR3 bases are TGTGCCATCACTGCAGGGTACGACTATGGCTACACCTTC.

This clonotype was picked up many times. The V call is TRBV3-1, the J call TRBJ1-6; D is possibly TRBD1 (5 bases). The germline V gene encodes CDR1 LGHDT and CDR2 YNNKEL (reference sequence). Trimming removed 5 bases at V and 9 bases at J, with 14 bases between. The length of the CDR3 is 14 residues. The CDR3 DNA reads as TGTGCCAGCAGCAGCGGGACGGATAGTTCACCCCTCCACTTT. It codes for CASSSGTDSSPLHF.